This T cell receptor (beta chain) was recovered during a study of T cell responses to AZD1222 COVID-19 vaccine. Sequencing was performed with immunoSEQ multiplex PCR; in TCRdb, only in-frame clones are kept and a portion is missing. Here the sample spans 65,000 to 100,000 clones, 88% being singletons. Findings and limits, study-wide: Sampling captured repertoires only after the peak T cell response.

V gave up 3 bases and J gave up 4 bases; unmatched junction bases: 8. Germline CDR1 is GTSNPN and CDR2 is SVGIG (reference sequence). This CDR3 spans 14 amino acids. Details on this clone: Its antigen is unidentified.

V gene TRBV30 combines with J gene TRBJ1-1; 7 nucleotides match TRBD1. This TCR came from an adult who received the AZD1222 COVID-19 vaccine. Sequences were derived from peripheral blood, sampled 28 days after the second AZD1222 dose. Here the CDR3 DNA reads TGTGCCTGGAGGGCGACAGGGAGTTTCACTGAAGCTTTCTTT. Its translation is CAWRATGSFTEAFF.